This is a list of T cell receptor beta chains from one sample in a study of siplizumab effects on memory and regulatory T cells. Assay: immunoSEQ multiplex PCR; the TCRdb copy retains only in-frame clones and omits some. Of approximately 91,000 clones in the sample, over 90% were seen once. The sequencing input was CD8+ T cells sorted from blood. These receptors were taken from a human donor in good health. Both conserved end residues are part of each CDR3. Each record gives: J gene, V gene, clone size, D gene, CDR3 DNA, CDR3 protein. D genes are given only for firm matches. Clone size, where shown, is once, few, many, or a class for clones that have expanded.

TRBJ1-2 TRBV29-1 NA TRBD1 TGCAGCGTTGAAGGAACCGGGACAGCAAGTTATGGCTACACCTTC CSVEGTGTASYGYTF
TRBJ1-5 TRBV2 NA NA TGTGCCAGCAGTGAAAGGGTTTTTAGCAATCAGCCCCAGCATTTT CASSERVFSNQPQHF
TRBJ2-4 TRBV28 NA NA TGTGCCAGCAGTTTACGGACATCCCTAGCCAAAAACATTCAGTACTTC CASSLRTSLAKNIQYF
TRBJ2-5 TRBV7-7 NA NA TGTGCTAGCAGCTTAGGGGGGAGGCAAGAGACCCAGTACTTC CASSLGGRQETQYF
TRBJ1-1 TRBV4-1 NA NA TGCGCCAGCAGCCACGCCGGCCGGGACACTGAAGCTTTCTTT CASSHAGRDTEAFF
TRBJ2-5 TRBV7-2 NA NA TGTGCCAGCAGCGGGATCTATCGAGGTGGGGAGACCCAGTACTTC CASSGIYRGGETQYF
TRBJ2-3 TRBV10-3 NA TRBD2 TGTGCCATCAGGGTGGCGGGAGAAGTGGGTACGCAGTATTTT CAIRVAGEVGTQYF
TRBJ1-1 TRBV5-4 NA NA TGTGCCAGCAGCCGTGGGGTATCCGAAGCTTTCTTT CASSRGVSEAFF
TRBJ2-7 TRBV15 NA NA TGTGCCACCAGCAGAGGCCCCTACGAGCAGTACTTC CATSRGPYEQYF
TRBJ2-1 TRBV9 NA TRBD2 TGTGCCAGCAGCGTAGCCGCCGAGAGGCGGGAGTCCTACAATGAGCAGTTCTTC CASSVAAERRESYNEQFF
TRBJ2-7 TRBV30 NA TRBD2 TGTGCCTGGAGTCACGGGACTAGCGGAATATACGAGCAGTACTTC CAWSHGTSGIYEQYF
TRBJ2-7 TRBV4-1 once TRBD2 TGCGCCAGCAGCCCGACTAGCGGGGCCTACGAGCAGTACTTC CASSPTSGAYEQYF
TRBJ2-4 TRBV27 NA NA TGTGCCAGCAGTTCCCCGACAGAAGTAACCAAAAACATTCAGTACTTC CASSSPTEVTKNIQYF
TRBJ2-2 TRBV5-6 NA TRBD1 TGTGCCAGCAGCCCCCGGGGACAGGGGTCCGGGGAGCTGTTTTTT CASSPRGQGSGELFF
TRBJ2-1 TRBV2 NA TRBD2 TGTGCCAGCGGGACTAGCGGGACGAGCTCCTACAATGAGCAGTTCTTC CASGTSGTSSYNEQFF
TRBJ2-2 TRBV9 NA TRBD2 TGTGCCAGCACGCGGGAGGGGAACACCGGGGAGCTGTTTTTT CASTREGNTGELFF
TRBJ2-3 TRBV7-6 NA NA TGTGCCAGCAGCCCTCTATGGGGCACAGATACGCAGTATTTT CASSPLWGTDTQYF
TRBJ2-4 TRBV2 NA NA TGTGCCAGCAGTGAAGGGAGGGGAAACATTCAGTACTTC CASSEGRGNIQYF
TRBJ1-1 TRBV28 NA TRBD1 TGTGCCAGCAGGGCAGGGGGGGGGAACACTGAAGCTTTCTTT CASRAGGGNTEAFF
TRBJ2-1 TRBV5-8 once TRBD1 TGTGCCAGCAGCTTGGTGGACAGGTACAATGAGCAGTTCTTC CASSLVDRYNEQFF
TRBJ2-5 TRBV7-3 NA TRBD1 TGTGCCAGCAGCTTAGCAGGGGGCGCAGGAGAGACCCAGTACTTC CASSLAGGAGETQYF
TRBJ1-6 TRBV12-5 NA TRBD1 TGTGCTAGTGGTCGACAGGGGACAAATAATTCACCCCTCCACTTT CASGRQGTNNSPLHF
TRBJ2-5 TRBV28 NA TRBD2 TGTGCCAGCAGGCTAGCGGTCCTCCAAGAGACCCAGTACTTC CASRLAVLQETQYF
TRBJ2-7 TRBV2 once NA TGTGCCAGCACTAACAGGGCCTACGAGCAGTACTTC CASTNRAYEQYF
TRBJ2-7 TRBV4-2 NA NA TGTGCCAGCAAAAACATGGGACCCCACTACGAGCAGTACTTC CASKNMGPHYEQYF